This T cell receptor (beta chain) was sequenced in a study of vaccination effects on CD4 cells after COVID-19. Findings and caveats of the study: Late post-vaccination, clones induced by infection and those induced by vaccine underwent marked clonal contraction. The vaccine-induced clones of healthy vaccinees included only 1 of 255 that cross-reacted with common cold coronaviruses.

A note on this clone: Its antigen is not known.

The V gene's germline CDR1 is LGHDT and CDR2 YNNKEL (reference sequence). V was cut by 4 bases and J by 8 bases, with 6 bases left in between. The length of the CDR3 is 12 residues. In the ViraFEST assay, antigen-specific CD4+ clonotypes were identified by expansion after peptide-pool stimulation. A 10-day culture period preceded the isolation of CD4+ T cells. Testing of the vaccine recipients showed negative nucleocapsid antibodies and no prior SARS-CoV-2 infection. This table comes from immunoSEQ multiplex PCR, and its TCRdb copy is limited to in-frame clones, with some not included. This sample has about 73,000 clones; 60% to 85% occur once, and the top ten carry roughly a tenth.

The input for sequencing was CD4+ T cells from PBMCs cultured with SARS-CoV-2 spike peptides, taken before COVID-19 vaccination. The receptor was isolated from a human donor who received a COVID-19 vaccine. The rearrangement joins TRBV3-1 (or the pseudogene TRBV3-2) to TRBJ1-6; D gene uncertain. The CDR3 here is CASSPSDSPLHF. CDR3 DNA sequence: TGTGCCAGCAGCCCCTCCGATTCACCCCTCCACTTT.